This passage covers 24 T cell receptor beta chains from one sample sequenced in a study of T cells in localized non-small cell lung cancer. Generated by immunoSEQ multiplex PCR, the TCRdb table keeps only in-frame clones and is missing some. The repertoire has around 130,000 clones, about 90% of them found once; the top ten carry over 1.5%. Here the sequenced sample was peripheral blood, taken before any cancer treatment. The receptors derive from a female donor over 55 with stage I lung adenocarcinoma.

The chain's CDR3 is CASSVTSGHYNEQFF. Here the CDR3 DNA reads TGTGCCAGCAGTGTGACTAGCGGGCACTACAATGAGCAGTTCTTC. The V and J genes are TRBV9 and TRBJ2-1; 10 positions agree with TRBD2. CDR3 length equals 15 residues. V lost 5 bases and J lost 3; bases outside the gene matches: 5. CDR1 is SGDLS and CDR2 is YYNGEE in the germline V gene.

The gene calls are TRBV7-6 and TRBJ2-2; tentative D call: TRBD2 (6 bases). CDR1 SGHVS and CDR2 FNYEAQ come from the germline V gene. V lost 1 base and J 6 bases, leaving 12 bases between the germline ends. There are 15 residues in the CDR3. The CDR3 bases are TGTGCCAGCAGCTTAGGGAGGGCGGGTGCCGGGGAGCTGTTTTTT. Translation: CASSLGRAGAGELFF.

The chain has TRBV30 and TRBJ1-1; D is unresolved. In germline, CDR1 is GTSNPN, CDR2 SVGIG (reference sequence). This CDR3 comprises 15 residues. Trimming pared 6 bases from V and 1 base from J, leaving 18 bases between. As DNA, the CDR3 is TGTGCCTGTAAAAGTCCCCCGGGATGGAACACTGAAGCTTTCTTT. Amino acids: CACKSPPGWNTEAFF.

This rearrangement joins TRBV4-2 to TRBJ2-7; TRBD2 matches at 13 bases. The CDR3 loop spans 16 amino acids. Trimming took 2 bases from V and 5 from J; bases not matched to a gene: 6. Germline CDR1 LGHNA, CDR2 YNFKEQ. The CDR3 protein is CASSQSSGTSGNEQYF. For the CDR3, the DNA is TGTGCCAGCAGCCAATCGTCCGGGACTAGCGGGAACGAGCAGTACTTC.

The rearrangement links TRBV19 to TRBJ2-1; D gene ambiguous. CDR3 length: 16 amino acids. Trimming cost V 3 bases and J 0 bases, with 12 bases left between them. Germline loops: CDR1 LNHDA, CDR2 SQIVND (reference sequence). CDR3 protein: CASSMLAVSSYNEQFF. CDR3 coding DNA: TGTGCCAGTAGTATGTTGGCGGTTAGCTCCTACAATGAGCAGTTCTTC.

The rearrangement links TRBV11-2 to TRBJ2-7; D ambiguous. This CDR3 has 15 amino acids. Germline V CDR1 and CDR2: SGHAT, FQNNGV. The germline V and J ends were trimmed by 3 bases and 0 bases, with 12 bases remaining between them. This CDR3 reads CASSLSAPSSYEQYF. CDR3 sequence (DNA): TGTGCCAGCAGCTTGTCAGCGCCGAGCTCCTACGAGCAGTACTTC.

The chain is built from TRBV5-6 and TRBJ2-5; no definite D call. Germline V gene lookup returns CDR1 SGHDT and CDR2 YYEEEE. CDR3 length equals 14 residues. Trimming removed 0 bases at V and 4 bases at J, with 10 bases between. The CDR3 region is CASSLGLGGETQYF. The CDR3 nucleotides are TGTGCCAGCAGCTTGGGGCTGGGTGGAGAGACCCAGTACTTC.

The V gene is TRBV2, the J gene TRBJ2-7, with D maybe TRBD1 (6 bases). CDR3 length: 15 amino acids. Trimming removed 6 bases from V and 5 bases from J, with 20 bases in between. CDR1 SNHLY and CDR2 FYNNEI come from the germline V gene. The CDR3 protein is CASRTGRTVMDEQYF. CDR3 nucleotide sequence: TGTGCCAGCAGGACCGGTAGGACAGTGATGGACGAGCAGTACTTC.

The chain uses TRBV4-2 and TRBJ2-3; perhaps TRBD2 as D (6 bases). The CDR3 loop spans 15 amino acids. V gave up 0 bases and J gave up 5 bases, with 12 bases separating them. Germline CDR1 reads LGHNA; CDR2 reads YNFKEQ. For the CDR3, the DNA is TGTGCCAGCAGCCAAGAAACGGGAGCCTTAGATACGCAGTATTTT. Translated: CASSQETGALDTQYF.

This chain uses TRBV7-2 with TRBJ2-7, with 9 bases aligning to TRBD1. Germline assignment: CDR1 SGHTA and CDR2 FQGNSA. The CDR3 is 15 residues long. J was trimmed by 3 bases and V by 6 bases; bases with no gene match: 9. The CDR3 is CASSLTGTGFYEQYF. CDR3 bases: TGTGCCAGCAGTTTAACCGGGACAGGGTTCTACGAGCAGTACTTC. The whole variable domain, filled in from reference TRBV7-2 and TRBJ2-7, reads GAGVSQSPSNKVTEKGKDVELRCDPISGHTALYWYRQSLGQGLEFLIYFQGNSAPDKSGLPSDRFSAERTGGSVSTLTIQRTQQEDSAVYLCASSLTGTGFYEQYFGPGTRLTVT.

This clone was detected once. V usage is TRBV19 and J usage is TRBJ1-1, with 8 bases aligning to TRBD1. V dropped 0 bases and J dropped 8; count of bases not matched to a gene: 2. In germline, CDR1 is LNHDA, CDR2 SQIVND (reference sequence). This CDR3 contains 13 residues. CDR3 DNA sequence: TGTGCCAGTAGTATAGAAGGACAGGGCGAAGCTTTCTTT. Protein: CASSIEGQGEAFF.

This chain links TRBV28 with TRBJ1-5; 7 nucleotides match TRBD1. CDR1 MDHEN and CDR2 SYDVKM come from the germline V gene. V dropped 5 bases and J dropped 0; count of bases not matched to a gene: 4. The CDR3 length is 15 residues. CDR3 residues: CASSEGQHSNQPQHF. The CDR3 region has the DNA TGTGCCAGCAGTGAGGGACAGCATAGCAATCAGCCCCAGCATTTT.

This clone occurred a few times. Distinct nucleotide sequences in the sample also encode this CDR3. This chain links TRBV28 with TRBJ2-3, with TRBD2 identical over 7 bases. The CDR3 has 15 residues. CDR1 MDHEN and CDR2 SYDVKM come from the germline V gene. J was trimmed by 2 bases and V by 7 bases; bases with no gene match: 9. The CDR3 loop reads CASNQLATLTDTQYF. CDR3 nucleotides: TGTGCCAGCAACCAACTAGCGACCCTCACAGATACGCAGTATTTT.

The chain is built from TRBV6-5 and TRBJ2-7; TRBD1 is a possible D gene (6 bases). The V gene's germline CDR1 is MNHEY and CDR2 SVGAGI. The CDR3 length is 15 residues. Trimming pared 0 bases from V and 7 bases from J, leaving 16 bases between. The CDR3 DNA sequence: TGTGCCAGCAGTTACTCCGACAGGATGATGGGAGAGCAGTACTTC. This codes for CASSYSDRMMGEQYF.

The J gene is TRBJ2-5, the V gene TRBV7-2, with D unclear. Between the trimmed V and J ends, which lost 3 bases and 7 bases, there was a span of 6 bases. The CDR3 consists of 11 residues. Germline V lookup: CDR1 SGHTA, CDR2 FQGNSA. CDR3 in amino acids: CASSFIGTQYF. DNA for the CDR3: TGTGCCAGCAGCTTTATCGGGACCCAGTACTTC.

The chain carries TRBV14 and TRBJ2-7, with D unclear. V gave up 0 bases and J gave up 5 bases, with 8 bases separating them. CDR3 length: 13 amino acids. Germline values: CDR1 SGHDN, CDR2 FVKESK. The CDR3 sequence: CASSQDSYNEQYF. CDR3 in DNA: TGTGCCAGCAGCCAAGATTCGTACAACGAGCAGTACTTC.

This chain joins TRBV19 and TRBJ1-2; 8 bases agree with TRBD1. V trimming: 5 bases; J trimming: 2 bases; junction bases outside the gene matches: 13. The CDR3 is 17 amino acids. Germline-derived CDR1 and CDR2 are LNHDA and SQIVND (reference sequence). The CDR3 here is CASSLRDRTGTNYGYTF. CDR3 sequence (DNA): TGTGCCAGTAGTCTACGGGACAGGACAGGTACCAACTATGGCTACACCTTC.

DNA for the CDR3: TGCAGTGCGGAGGGGGGGAATGAGCAGTTCTTC. Encoded protein: CSAEGGNEQFF. The chain is built from TRBV20-1 and TRBJ2-1, with D possibly matching TRBD2 (7 bases). The V and J ends lost 6 bases and 7 bases respectively, with 10 bases between them. The CDR3 runs 11 residues. The germline V gene encodes CDR1 DFQATT and CDR2 SNEGSKA (reference sequence).

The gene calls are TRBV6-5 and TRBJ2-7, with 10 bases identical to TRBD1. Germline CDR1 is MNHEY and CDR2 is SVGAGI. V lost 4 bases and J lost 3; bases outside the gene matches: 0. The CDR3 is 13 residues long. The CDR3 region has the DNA TGTGCCAGCAGTTGGACAGGGGGCTACGAGCAGTACTTC. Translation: CASSWTGGYEQYF.

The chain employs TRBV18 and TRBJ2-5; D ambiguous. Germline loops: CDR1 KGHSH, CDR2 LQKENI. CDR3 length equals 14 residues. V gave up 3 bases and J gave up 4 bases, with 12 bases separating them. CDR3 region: CASSPPDKGETQYF. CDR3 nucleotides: TGTGCCAGCTCACCGCCTGATAAGGGAGAGACCCAGTACTTC.

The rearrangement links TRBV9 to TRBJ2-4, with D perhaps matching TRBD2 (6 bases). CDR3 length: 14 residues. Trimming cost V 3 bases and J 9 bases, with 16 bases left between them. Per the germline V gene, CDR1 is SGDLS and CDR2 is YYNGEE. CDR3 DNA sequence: TGTGCCAGCAGCGGGGGGGTGAGTGTCGGCATTCAGTACTTC. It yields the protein CASSGGVSVGIQYF.

The chain's CDR3 is CASSRQGGQPQHF. The CDR3 DNA is TGTGCCAGCTCACGGCAGGGCGGCCAGCCCCAGCATTTT. The rearrangement links TRBV27 to TRBJ1-5; tentatively, D is TRBD1 (5 bases). CDR3 length equals 13 residues. Germline lookup yields CDR1 MNHEY and CDR2 SMNVEV (reference sequence). V dropped 8 bases and J dropped 7 bases, with 15 bases sitting between them.

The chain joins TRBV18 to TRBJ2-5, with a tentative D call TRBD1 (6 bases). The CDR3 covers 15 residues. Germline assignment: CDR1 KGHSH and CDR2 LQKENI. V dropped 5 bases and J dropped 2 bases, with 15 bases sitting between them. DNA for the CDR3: TGTGCCAGCTCAACACAGGGCCGATCACAAGAGACCCAGTACTTC. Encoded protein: CASSTQGRSQETQYF.

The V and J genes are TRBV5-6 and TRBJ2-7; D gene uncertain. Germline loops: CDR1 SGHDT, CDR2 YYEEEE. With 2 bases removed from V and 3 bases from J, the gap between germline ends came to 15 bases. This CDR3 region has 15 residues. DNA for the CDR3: TGTGCCAGCAGCTTAAGAGTTGGCCAACTCTACGAGCAGTACTTC. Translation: CASSLRVGQLYEQYF.